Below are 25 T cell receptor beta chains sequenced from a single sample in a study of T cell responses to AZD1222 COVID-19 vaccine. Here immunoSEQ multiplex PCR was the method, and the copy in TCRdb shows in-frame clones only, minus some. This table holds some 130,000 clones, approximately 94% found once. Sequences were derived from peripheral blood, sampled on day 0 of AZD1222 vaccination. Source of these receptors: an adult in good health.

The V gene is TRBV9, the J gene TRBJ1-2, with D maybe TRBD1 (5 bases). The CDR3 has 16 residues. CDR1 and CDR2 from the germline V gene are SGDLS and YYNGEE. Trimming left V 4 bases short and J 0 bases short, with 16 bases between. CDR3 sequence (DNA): TGTGCCAGCAGCAAAGAGGGACGGCCGCCTAACTATGGCTACACCTTC. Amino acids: CASSKEGRPPNYGYTF.

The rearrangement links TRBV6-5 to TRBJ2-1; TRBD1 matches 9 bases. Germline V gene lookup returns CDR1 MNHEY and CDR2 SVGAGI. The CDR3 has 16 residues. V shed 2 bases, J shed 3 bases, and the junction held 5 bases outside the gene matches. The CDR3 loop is CASSYLGQGSYNEQFF. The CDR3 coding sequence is TGTGCCAGCAGTTACCTGGGACAGGGTAGCTACAATGAGCAGTTCTTC.

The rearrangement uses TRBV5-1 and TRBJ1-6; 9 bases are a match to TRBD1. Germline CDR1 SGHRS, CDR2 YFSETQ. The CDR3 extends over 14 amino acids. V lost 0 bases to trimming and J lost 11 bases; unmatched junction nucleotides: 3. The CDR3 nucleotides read TGCGCCAGCAGCTTGGGACAGGGGGGGACACCCCTCCACTTT. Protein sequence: CASSLGQGGTPLHF. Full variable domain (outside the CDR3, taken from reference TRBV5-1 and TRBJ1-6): KAGVTQTPRYLIKTRGQQVTLSCSPISGHRSVSWYQQTPGQGLQFLFEYFSETQRNKGNFPGRFSGRQFSNSRSEMNVSTLELGDSALYLCASSLGQGGTPLHFGNGTRLTVT.

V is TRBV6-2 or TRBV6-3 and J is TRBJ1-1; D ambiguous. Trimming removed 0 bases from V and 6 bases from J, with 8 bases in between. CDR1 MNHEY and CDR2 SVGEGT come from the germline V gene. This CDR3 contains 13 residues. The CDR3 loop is CASSYSVSSEAFF. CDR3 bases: TGTGCCAGCAGTTACTCGGTCAGCTCTGAAGCTTTCTTT.

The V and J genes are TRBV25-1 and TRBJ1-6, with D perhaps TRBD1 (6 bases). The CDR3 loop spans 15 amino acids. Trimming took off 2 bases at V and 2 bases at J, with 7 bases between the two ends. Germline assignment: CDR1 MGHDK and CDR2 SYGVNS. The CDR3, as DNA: TGTGCCAGCAGTGAACCAGGGGCCTATAATTCACCCCTCCACTTT. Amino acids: CASSEPGAYNSPLHF.

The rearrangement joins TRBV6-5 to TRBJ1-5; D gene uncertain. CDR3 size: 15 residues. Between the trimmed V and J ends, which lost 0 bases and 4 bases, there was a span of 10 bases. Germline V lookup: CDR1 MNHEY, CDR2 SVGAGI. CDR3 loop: CASSYSVERNQPQHF. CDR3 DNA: TGTGCCAGCAGTTACTCGGTTGAGAGGAATCAGCCCCAGCATTTT.

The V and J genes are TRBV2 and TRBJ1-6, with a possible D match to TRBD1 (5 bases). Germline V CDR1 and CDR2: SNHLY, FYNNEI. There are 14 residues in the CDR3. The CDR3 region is CASRQFIGNSPLHF. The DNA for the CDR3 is TGTGCTTCTAGACAGTTTATCGGTAATTCACCCCTCCACTTT.

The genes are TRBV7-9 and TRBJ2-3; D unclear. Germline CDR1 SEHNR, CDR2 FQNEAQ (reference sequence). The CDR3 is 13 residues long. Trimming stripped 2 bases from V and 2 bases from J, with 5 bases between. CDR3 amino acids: CASSLLVTDTQYF. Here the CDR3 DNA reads TGTGCCAGCAGCTTATTGGTCACAGATACGCAGTATTTT.

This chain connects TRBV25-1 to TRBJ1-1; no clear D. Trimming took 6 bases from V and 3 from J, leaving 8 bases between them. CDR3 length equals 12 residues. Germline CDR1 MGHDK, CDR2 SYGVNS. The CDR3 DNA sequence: TGTGCCAGCAGAACCGGGGACACTGAAGCTTTCTTT. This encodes CASRTGDTEAFF.

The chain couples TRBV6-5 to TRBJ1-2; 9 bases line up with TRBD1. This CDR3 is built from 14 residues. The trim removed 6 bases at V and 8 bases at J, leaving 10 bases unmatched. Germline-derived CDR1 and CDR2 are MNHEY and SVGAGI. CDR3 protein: CASSPLTGGVGYTF. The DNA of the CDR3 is TGTGCCAGCAGCCCCCTCACAGGGGGCGTCGGCTACACCTTC.

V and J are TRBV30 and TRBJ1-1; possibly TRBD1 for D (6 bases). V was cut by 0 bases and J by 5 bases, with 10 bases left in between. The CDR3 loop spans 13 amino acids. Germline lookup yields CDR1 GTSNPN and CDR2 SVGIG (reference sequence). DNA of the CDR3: TGTGCCTGGAGTGTGTTAGGGGGGACTGAAGCTTTCTTT. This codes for CAWSVLGGTEAFF.

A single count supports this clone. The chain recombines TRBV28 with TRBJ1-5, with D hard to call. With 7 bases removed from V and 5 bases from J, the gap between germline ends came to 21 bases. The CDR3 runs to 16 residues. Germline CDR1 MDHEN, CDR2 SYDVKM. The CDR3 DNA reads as TGTGCCAGCACCGGGGTGAGGGCACCCTGGGATCAGCCCCAGCATTTT. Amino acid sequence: CASTGVRAPWDQPQHF.

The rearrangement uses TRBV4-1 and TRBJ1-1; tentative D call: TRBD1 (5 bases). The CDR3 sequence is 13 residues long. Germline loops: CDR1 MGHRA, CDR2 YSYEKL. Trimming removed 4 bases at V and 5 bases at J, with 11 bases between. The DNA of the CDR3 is TGCGCCAGCAGCCTAGGACAACCGACTGAAGCTTTCTTT. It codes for CASSLGQPTEAFF.

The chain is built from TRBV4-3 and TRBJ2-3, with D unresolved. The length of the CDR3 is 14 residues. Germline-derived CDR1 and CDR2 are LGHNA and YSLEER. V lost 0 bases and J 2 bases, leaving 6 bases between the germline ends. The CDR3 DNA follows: TGCGCCAGCAGCCAAGAAAGGGACACAGATACGCAGTATTTT. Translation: CASSQERDTDTQYF.

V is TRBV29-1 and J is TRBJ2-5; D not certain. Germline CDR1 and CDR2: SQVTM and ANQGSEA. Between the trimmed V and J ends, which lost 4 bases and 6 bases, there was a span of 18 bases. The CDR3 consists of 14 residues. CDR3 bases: TGCAGCGTTGCGTCGGCGCAGTCTGGGAAGACCCAGTACTTC. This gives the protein CSVASAQSGKTQYF.

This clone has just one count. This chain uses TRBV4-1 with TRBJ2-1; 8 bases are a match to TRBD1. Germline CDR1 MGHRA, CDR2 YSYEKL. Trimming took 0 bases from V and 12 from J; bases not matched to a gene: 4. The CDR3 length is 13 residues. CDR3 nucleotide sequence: TGCGCCAGCAGCCAAGACAGGGGGCTTGTGCAGTTCTTC. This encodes CASSQDRGLVQFF.

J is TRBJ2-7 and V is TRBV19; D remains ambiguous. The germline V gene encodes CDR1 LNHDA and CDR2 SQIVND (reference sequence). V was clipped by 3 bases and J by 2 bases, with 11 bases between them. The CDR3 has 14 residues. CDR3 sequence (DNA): TGTGCCAGTAGTATGTACAGCAAGACCTACGAGCAGTACTTC. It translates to CASSMYSKTYEQYF. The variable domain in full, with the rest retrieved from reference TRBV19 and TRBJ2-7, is DGGITQSPKYLFRKEGQNVTLSCEQNLNHDAMYWYRQDPGQGLRLIYYSQIVNDFQKGDIAEGYSVSREKKESFPLTVTSAQKNPTAFYLCASSMYSKTYEQYFGPGTRLTVT.

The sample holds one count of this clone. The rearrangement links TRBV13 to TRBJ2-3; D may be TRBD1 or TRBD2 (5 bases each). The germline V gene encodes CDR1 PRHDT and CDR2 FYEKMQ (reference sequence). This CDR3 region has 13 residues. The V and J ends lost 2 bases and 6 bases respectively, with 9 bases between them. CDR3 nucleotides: TGTGCCAGCAGCTTAAGGGGACGGGATACGCAGTATTTT. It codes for CASSLRGRDTQYF. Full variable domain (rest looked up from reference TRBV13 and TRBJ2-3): AAGVIQSPRHLIKEKRETATLKCYPIPRHDTVYWYQQGPGQDPQFLISFYEKMQSDKGSIPDRFSAQQFSDYHSELNMSSLELGDSALYFCASSLRGRDTQYFGPGTRLTVL.

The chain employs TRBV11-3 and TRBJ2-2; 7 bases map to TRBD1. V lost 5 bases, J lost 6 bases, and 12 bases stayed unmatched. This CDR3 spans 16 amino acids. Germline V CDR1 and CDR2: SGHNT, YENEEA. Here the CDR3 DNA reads TGTGCCAGCAGCCCCAGGTCGGACAGGCCACCCGGGGAGCTGTTTTTT. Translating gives CASSPRSDRPPGELFF.

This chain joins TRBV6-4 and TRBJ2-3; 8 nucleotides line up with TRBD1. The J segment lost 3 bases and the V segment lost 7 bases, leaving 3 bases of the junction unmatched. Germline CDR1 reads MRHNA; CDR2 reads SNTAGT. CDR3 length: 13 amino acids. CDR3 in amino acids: CASKGQGTDTQYF. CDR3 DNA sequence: TGTGCCAGCAAAGGACAGGGAACAGATACGCAGTATTTT.

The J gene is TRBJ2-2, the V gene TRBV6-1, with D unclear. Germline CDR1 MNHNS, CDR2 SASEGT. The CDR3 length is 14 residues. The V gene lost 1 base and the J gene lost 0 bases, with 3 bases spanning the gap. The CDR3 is CASSEGANTGELFF. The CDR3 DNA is TGTGCCAGCAGTGAAGGGGCGAACACCGGGGAGCTGTTTTTT.

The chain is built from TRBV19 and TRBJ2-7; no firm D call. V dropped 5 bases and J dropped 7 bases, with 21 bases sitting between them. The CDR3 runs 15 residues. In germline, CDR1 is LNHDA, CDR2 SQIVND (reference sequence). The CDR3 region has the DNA TGTGCCAGTAGTTACACCCCCGATGGTAGCTATGAGCAGTACTTC. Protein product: CASSYTPDGSYEQYF. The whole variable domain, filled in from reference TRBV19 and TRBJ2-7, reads DGGITQSPKYLFRKEGQNVTLSCEQNLNHDAMYWYRQDPGQGLRLIYYSQIVNDFQKGDIAEGYSVSREKKESFPLTVTSAQKNPTAFYLCASSYTPDGSYEQYFGPGTRLTVT.

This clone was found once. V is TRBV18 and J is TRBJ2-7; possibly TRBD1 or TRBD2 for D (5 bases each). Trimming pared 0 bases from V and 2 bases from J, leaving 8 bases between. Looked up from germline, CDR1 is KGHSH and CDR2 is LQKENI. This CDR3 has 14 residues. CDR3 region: CASSPPVGAYEQYF. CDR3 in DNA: TGTGCCAGCTCACCACCTGTGGGGGCCTACGAGCAGTACTTC.

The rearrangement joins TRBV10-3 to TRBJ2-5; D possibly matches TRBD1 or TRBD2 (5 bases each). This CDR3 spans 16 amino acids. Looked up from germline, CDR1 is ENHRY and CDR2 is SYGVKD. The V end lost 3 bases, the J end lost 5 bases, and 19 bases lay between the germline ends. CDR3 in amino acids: CAISDGSAGSKETQYF. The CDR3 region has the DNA TGTGCCATCAGTGATGGTAGTGCAGGGAGTAAGGAGACCCAGTACTTC.

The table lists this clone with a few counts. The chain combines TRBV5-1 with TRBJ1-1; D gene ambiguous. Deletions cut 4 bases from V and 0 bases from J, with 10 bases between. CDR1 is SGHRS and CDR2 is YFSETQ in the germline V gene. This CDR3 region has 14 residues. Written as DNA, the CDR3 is TGCGCCAGCAGCCCGGACCCTATGAACACTGAAGCTTTCTTT. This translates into CASSPDPMNTEAFF.